A single sample gave rise to the 27 T cell receptor beta chains below, sequenced in a study of graft-versus-host responses after intestinal transplantation. Method: immunoSEQ multiplex PCR; TCRdb's copy keeps in-frame clones and lacks some. The data contain approximately 130,000 clones, 90% to 95% of them singletons. The antigens of these receptors remain unknown. The input for sequencing was unstimulated CD4+ T cells sorted from spleen or lymph node cells, taken before intestinal transplant. These receptors all come from a human donor who received an intestinal transplant.

The gene calls are TRBV7-9 and TRBJ1-3; D remains ambiguous. This CDR3 has 18 residues. Germline lookup yields CDR1 SEHNR and CDR2 FQNEAQ (reference sequence). The germline V and J ends were trimmed by 2 bases and 3 bases, with 20 bases remaining between them. CDR3 DNA sequence: TGTGCCAGCAGCTTATACCGGATCAAGGGATATTATGGAAACACCATATATTTT. Translated, it gives CASSLYRIKGYYGNTIYF.

The rearrangement links TRBV23-1 to TRBJ1-5; tentatively, D is TRBD1 (5 bases). TRBV23-1 is known as an ORF, though its function is uncertain. The CDR3 is made up of 16 amino acids. V lost 8 bases to trimming and J lost 12 bases, with 29 bases between them. The CDR3 reads CASPTTGLAFYNHQHF. The CDR3 nucleotides read TGCGCCAGCCCCACCACAGGCCTAGCTTTTTACAATCACCAGCATTTT.

V usage is TRBV29-1 and J usage is TRBJ1-5; no clear D. CDR1 and CDR2 (germline): SQVTM, ANQGSEA. V was trimmed by 4 bases and J by 6 bases, leaving 16 bases between them. The CDR3 extends over 14 amino acids. CDR3 protein: CSVVDGNRGQPQHF. The DNA for the CDR3 is TGCAGCGTTGTCGACGGAAATAGAGGTCAGCCCCAGCATTTT. Supplemented by reference TRBV29-1 and TRBJ1-5, the full variable domain reads SAVISQKPSRDICQRGTSLTIQCQVDSQVTMMFWYRQQPGQSLTLIATANQGSEATYESGFVIDKFPISRPNLTFSTLTVSNMSPEDSSIYLCSVVDGNRGQPQHFGDGTRLSIL.

The rearrangement links TRBV23-1 to TRBJ2-4; D might be TRBD1 or TRBD2, each matching 5 bases. TRBV23-1 is classed as an ORF, of uncertain function. CDR3 size: 20 residues. The germline V and J ends were trimmed by 4 bases and 0 bases, with 25 bases remaining between them. CDR3 in amino acids: CASSLHPGPRVGVAKNIQYF. The CDR3 nucleotides read TGCGCCAGCAGTCTCCACCCCGGACCCAGGGTGGGGGTAGCCAAAAACATTCAGTACTTC.

V is TRBV4-2 and J is TRBJ2-1; 8 positions match TRBD1. The CDR3 covers 14 residues. J gave up 5 bases and V 4 bases, and 4 bases lay outside the gene matches. Germline V lookup: CDR1 LGHNA, CDR2 YNFKEQ. CDR3 in amino acids: CASSPGDRNNEQFF. The CDR3 DNA reads TGTGCCAGCAGCCCAGGGGACAGGAACAATGAGCAGTTCTTC.

This clone showed up just once. The DNA for the CDR3 is TGTGCCAGCAAAAAAGGGGACTTAGATTCACCCCTCCACTTT. Translating gives CASKKGDLDSPLHF. This sequence joins TRBV27 and TRBJ1-6; TRBD1 might be the D (5 bases). Germline V gene data show CDR1 as MNHEY and CDR2 as SMNVEV (reference sequence). The CDR3 is 14 amino acids. V was cut by 7 bases and J by 8 bases, with 15 bases left in between.

The V gene is TRBV4-2, the J gene TRBJ1-6, with 7 bases that match TRBD1. V was clipped by 1 base and J by 9 bases; unmatched bases: 9. The CDR3 spans 16 residues. Germline CDR1 reads LGHNA; CDR2 reads YNFKEQ. CDR3 nucleotide sequence: TGTGCCAGCAGCCAAGTGCTACAGCCAGGGGGTTCACCCCTCCACTTT. Translated, it gives CASSQVLQPGGSPLHF.

CDR3 loop: CASSLEVRGGGYEQYF. The CDR3 DNA sequence: TGTGCCAGCAGCTTAGAGGTCCGTGGCGGGGGCTACGAGCAGTACTTC. The chain joins TRBV7-9 to TRBJ2-7, with 7 positions matching TRBD2. V shed 1 base, J shed 3 bases, and the junction held 9 bases outside the gene matches. The germline gives CDR1 SEHNR, CDR2 FQNEAQ (reference sequence). The length of the CDR3 is 16 residues.

This clone was recorded only once. The V gene is TRBV5-8, the J gene TRBJ2-3; D gene ambiguous. CDR1 is SGHTS, CDR2 YDEGEE, per germline. Trimming removed 1 base at V and 5 bases at J, with 5 bases between. This CDR3 contains 12 residues. As DNA, the CDR3 is TGTGCCAGCAGCTTGAATAAAGATACGCAGTATTTT. It translates to CASSLNKDTQYF.

The chain couples TRBV19 to TRBJ2-1, with 8 bases aligning to TRBD2. Germline trimming cut 9 bases from V and 5 bases from J; bases unmatched to any gene: 18. Germline V lookup: CDR1 LNHDA, CDR2 SQIVND (reference sequence). The CDR3 length is 17 residues. Here the CDR3 DNA reads TGTGCCAGCCAACAGAGGGACCGAGCGGGGGTCCACAATGAGCAGTTCTTC. Its protein is CASQQRDRAGVHNEQFF. Variable domain in full (rest from reference TRBV19 and TRBJ2-1): DGGITQSPKYLFRKEGQNVTLSCEQNLNHDAMYWYRQDPGQGLRLIYYSQIVNDFQKGDIAEGYSVSREKKESFPLTVTSAQKNPTAFYLCASQQRDRAGVHNEQFFGPGTRLTVL.

This clone occurred a few times. This chain joins TRBV10-3 and TRBJ2-1; D uncertain. V was cut by 4 bases and J by 9 bases, with 10 bases left in between. Germline lookup yields CDR1 ENHRY and CDR2 SYGVKD. The CDR3 extends over 12 amino acids. Here the CDR3 reads CAISGEVVEQFF. In nucleotides, the CDR3 is TGTGCCATCAGTGGGGAAGTGGTTGAGCAGTTCTTC.

The V gene is TRBV7-9, the J gene TRBJ1-3, with a weak D call TRBD1 (5 bases). The germline gives CDR1 SEHNR, CDR2 FQNEAQ (reference sequence). The CDR3 covers 15 residues. Trimming left V 5 bases short and J 2 bases short, with 13 bases between. CDR3 DNA: TGTGCCAGCAGCCCAAGCGGGGGGGCTGGAAACACCATATATTTT. Encoded protein: CASSPSGGAGNTIYF.

This chain links TRBV19 with TRBJ1-5; no reliable D call. The CDR3 loop spans 12 amino acids. Germline lookup yields CDR1 LNHDA and CDR2 SQIVND (reference sequence). V was clipped by 2 bases and J by 6 bases, with 5 bases between them. The CDR3 spells CASSIWGQPQHF. DNA for the CDR3: TGTGCCAGTAGTATATGGGGTCAGCCCCAGCATTTT.

J is TRBJ1-1 and V is TRBV10-3, with D perhaps TRBD1 (5 bases). The V gene's germline CDR1 is ENHRY and CDR2 SYGVKD. V lost 0 bases to trimming and J lost 5 bases, with 7 bases between them. The CDR3 spans 13 residues. The CDR3 loop is CAISESRVTEAFF. DNA for the CDR3: TGTGCCATCAGTGAGTCCAGGGTGACTGAAGCTTTCTTT.

J is TRBJ2-7 and V is TRBV5-8; TRBD1 or TRBD2 may be the D gene (5 bases each). The CDR3 extends over 15 amino acids. CDR1 is SGHTS and CDR2 is YDEGEE in the germline V gene. The V gene lost 5 bases and the J gene lost 0 bases, with 15 bases spanning the gap. The CDR3 reads CASRGGTESSYEQYF. The CDR3 DNA reads TGTGCCAGCAGGGGTGGGACGGAGAGCTCCTACGAGCAGTACTTC.

The sample holds one count of this clone. The chain has TRBV2 and TRBJ2-5; TRBD2 matches 8 bases. The germline V gene encodes CDR1 SNHLY and CDR2 FYNNEI. This CDR3 has 14 residues. V was clipped by 4 bases and J by 9 bases; unmatched bases: 10. CDR3 loop: CASSVGAGGGSQYF. The CDR3 region has the DNA TGTGCCAGCAGTGTTGGGGCGGGGGGAGGATCCCAGTACTTC.

This rearrangement joins TRBV5-1 to TRBJ2-7; no clear D gene. This CDR3 has 14 residues. V was trimmed by 2 bases and J by 2 bases, leaving 11 bases between them. Germline lookup yields CDR1 SGHRS and CDR2 YFSETQ. The CDR3 coding sequence is TGCGCCAGCAGCTTTAGTCCTCTTCCCTACGAGCAGTACTTC. It specifies CASSFSPLPYEQYF.

The chain joins TRBV10-1 to TRBJ2-1; 10 bases agree with TRBD2. Losses at the gene ends were 0 bases for V and 5 bases for J; bases not matched to a gene: 4. The germline V gene has CDR1 WNHNN and CDR2 SYGVQD (reference sequence). This CDR3 has 16 amino acids. In nucleotides, the CDR3 is TGCGCCAGCAGTGAGTCTCTAGCGGGGGCAGACAATGAGCAGTTCTTC. As protein: CASSESLAGADNEQFF.

This chain connects TRBV6-5 to TRBJ2-7, with 10 nucleotides matching TRBD2. This CDR3 is 16 amino acids long. V lost 0 bases, J lost 0 bases, and 2 bases stayed unmatched. The germline CDR1 and CDR2 sequences are MNHEY and SVGAGI. CDR3: CASSYSAGGSSYEQYF. Written as DNA, the CDR3 is TGTGCCAGCAGTTACTCAGCGGGGGGGAGCTCCTACGAGCAGTACTTC.

The CDR3 region is CASRPGTGSYEQYF. CDR3 coding DNA: TGCGCCAGCAGACCCGGGACAGGATCCTACGAGCAGTACTTC. V usage is TRBV5-1 and J usage is TRBJ2-7; 8 bases match TRBD1. There are 14 residues in the CDR3. The V gene end was trimmed by 5 bases and the J gene end by 1 base; junction bases not matched to a gene: 5. Germline loops: CDR1 SGHRS, CDR2 YFSETQ.

V is TRBV18 and J is TRBJ1-3; perhaps TRBD1 as D (5 bases). V lost 3 bases to trimming and J lost 1 base, with 22 bases between them. Germline CDR1 and CDR2: KGHSH and LQKENI. The CDR3 runs 19 residues. CDR3 protein: CASSPRGGTIIFSGNTIYF. DNA of the CDR3: TGTGCCAGCTCACCCCGTGGAGGGACTATTATATTTTCTGGAAACACCATATATTTT.

The gene calls are TRBV6-1 and TRBJ1-5, with D perhaps matching TRBD1 (5 bases). The V and J ends lost 4 bases and 3 bases respectively, with 13 bases between them. This CDR3 contains 15 residues. Germline V gene data show CDR1 as MNHNS and CDR2 as SASEGT. CDR3 protein: CASSVAAGHNQPQHF. Here the CDR3 DNA reads TGTGCCAGCAGTGTGGCGGCAGGGCACAATCAGCCCCAGCATTTT.

The chain is built from TRBV7-9 and TRBJ2-3, with a possible D match to TRBD2 (6 bases). Germline lookup yields CDR1 SEHNR and CDR2 FQNEAQ (reference sequence). This CDR3 is built from 14 residues. The V gene lost 3 bases and the J gene lost 6 bases, with 13 bases spanning the gap. This CDR3 is CASSFGRKVDTQYF. The CDR3 region has the DNA TGTGCCAGCAGCTTCGGGAGAAAGGTGGATACGCAGTATTTT.

J is TRBJ1-2 and V is TRBV11-2; TRBD1 might be the D (6 bases). V was trimmed by 4 bases and J by 8 bases, leaving 17 bases between them. Germline-derived CDR1 and CDR2 are SGHAT and FQNNGV. The CDR3 has 14 residues. The CDR3 protein is CASSSHRDTRGYTF. In nucleotides, the CDR3 is TGTGCCAGCAGCTCGCACCGGGACACGAGAGGCTACACCTTC.

The CDR3 reads CASSLVVFLRTGGTGELFF. The CDR3 bases are TGTGCCAGCAGCTTGGTGGTTTTTCTACGGACAGGCGGCACCGGGGAGCTGTTTTTT. This sequence joins TRBV7-9 and TRBJ2-2; TRBD1 matches 7 bases. Trimming removed 3 bases from V and 4 bases from J; junction bases left unmatched: 17. The germline gives CDR1 SEHNR, CDR2 FQNEAQ (reference sequence). This CDR3 spans 19 amino acids.

The chain combines TRBV4-1 with TRBJ1-2, with D maybe TRBD1 (5 bases). This CDR3 region has 14 residues. CDR1 and CDR2 from the germline V gene are MGHRA and YSYEKL. The V gene lost 3 bases and the J gene lost 4 bases, with 12 bases spanning the gap. The CDR3 region is CASSHDPGGYGYTF. The DNA for the CDR3 is TGCGCCAGCAGCCATGACCCTGGGGGCTATGGCTACACCTTC.

This clone was counted once. The chain carries TRBV7-9 and TRBJ2-3; no clear D. V was cut by 2 bases and J by 6 bases, with 3 bases left in between. Germline CDR1 SEHNR, CDR2 FQNEAQ (reference sequence). The CDR3 has 11 amino acids. CDR3 bases: TGTGCCAGCAGCTTAAAGGATACGCAGTATTTT. Translated, it gives CASSLKDTQYF.